This entry features one T cell receptor beta chain sequence. The CDR3 consists of 15 residues. Germline loops: CDR1 SGHRS, CDR2 YFSETQ. V was pared by 0 bases and J by 1 base, with 8 bases between. PCR employed 60 Vbeta and 13 Jbeta primers. Repertoires were generated with immunoSEQ multiplex PCR, while TCRdb's copy carries only in-frame clones and drops some. In the table there are roughly 200,000 clones, around 70% of which are singletons. This specimen belongs to a study of cytomegalovirus exposure and HLA in healthy donors. The chain uses TRBV5-1 and TRBJ1-5; no reliable D call. The receptor comes from a man in his forties in good health and CMV-seropositive. Sequencing used PBMCs. CDR3: CASSLAGVSNQPQHF. The CDR3 DNA reads TGCGCCAGCAGCTTGGCCGGGGTGAGCAATCAGCCCCAGCATTTT.